This entry features one TCR beta chain sequence. Antigen: not known. This entry is derived from a study of CD8+CD57+ T cells in acquired aplastic anemia. Looking at the study overall: Each DNA sample taken from sorted CD4+ and CD8+ cells came to around 3.4 ug on average.

Study-wide points: The same twenty-nine CD8+ CDR3 sequences occurred in patients and in controls. No significant difference in CD8+ Simpson's diversity was found between patients and controls.

CDR3 size: 12 residues. V lost 7 bases to trimming and J lost 2 bases, with 9 bases between them. From germline, CDR1 is SNHLY and CDR2 FYNNEI. CDR3 and TCR beta VDJ profiling relied on genomic DNA as the template. A single record per CDR3 protein comes from TCRdb applying MiXCR to the reads. The sample holds under 350,000 distinct CDR3 sequences; 45% to 65% are singletons and the top ten take 7% to 9%. Source material: sorted CD4+, CD8+, or CD8+CD57+ T cells (not recorded which) from PBMCs. The TCR originated in a human donor with severe aplastic anemia or a healthy control (not recorded which). The V and J genes are TRBV2 and TRBJ2-7; D unresolved. The CDR3 DNA reads as TGTGCCAGCACCCCCAGTACCTACGAGCAGTACTTC. Protein product: CASTPSTYEQYF.